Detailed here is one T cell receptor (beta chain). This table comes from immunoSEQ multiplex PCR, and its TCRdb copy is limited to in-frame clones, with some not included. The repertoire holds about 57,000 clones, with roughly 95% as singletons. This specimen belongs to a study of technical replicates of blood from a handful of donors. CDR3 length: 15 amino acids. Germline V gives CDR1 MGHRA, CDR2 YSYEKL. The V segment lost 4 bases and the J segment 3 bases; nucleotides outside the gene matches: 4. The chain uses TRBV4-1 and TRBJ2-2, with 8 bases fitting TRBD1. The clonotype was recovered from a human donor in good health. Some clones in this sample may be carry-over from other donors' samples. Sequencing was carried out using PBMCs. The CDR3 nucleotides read TGCGCCAGCAGCCCGACAGGGGCCTACACCGGGGAGCTGTTTTTT. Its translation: CASSPTGAYTGELFF.